This TCR beta chain was found in a study of regulatory T cells in long-lasting Graves disease. This clonotype was counted ten times or more. The authors built TCR beta libraries using iRepertoire HTBI primers and Arm-PCR of CDR3 regions. In TCRdb, the multiplex PCR reads were re-called with MiXCR into one record per CDR3 protein. The sample lists 350,000 to 500,000 distinct CDR3 sequences; 21% were seen once. Time point defined: persistent/refractory GD, antithyroid drugs over 5 years with positive TRAb. RNA extracted from PBMCs served as the sequencing template. The CDR3 runs to 13 residues. The V end was cut by 2 bases, the J end by 16 bases, with 15 bases between. Germline V gene sequence: CDR1 MDHEN, CDR2 SYDVKM.

The material sequenced was peripheral blood mononuclear cells (PBMCs), taken when the disease was refractory, from a patient treated with antithyroid drugs. The rearrangement links TRBV28 to TRBJ1-6, with TRBD1 as a possible D gene (5 bases). This TCR was recovered from a female donor with Graves disease. Here the CDR3 reads CASSLAGVLALHF. DNA of the CDR3: TGTGCCAGCAGTTTAGCGGGGGTTCTCGCTCTCCACTTT.